The clone carrying this TCR beta chain came up many times. As yet, its antigen is unknown. Time point meaning: persistent/refractory GD, antithyroid drugs over 5 years with positive TRAb. Construction of the TCR library relied on RNA isolated from PBMCs. This entry belongs to a study of regulatory T cells in long-lasting Graves disease. Overall study results and limits: Persistent disease samples used TRBV28, TRBJ1-2 and TRBJ2-5 preferentially.

With iRepertoire HTBI primers and Arm-PCR of CDR3 regions, TCR beta libraries were built. MiXCR, run by TCRdb on the multiplex PCR reads, gives a single entry per CDR3 protein. The table lists roughly 500,000 distinct CDR3 sequences, roughly 23% of them singletons. Germline V CDR1 and CDR2: GTSNPN, SVGIG (reference sequence). The CDR3 runs 15 residues. J was trimmed by 5 bases and V by 4 bases; bases with no gene match: 7. The origin of this receptor is a female donor with Graves disease. The V and J genes are TRBV30 and TRBJ2-5, with 13 positions matching TRBD2. The sample in question was peripheral blood mononuclear cells (PBMCs), obtained when the disease was refractory, from a patient treated with antithyroid drugs. The CDR3 reads CAWTLGLAGVETQYF. The CDR3 coding sequence is TGTGCCTGGACCCTAGGACTAGCGGGAGTCGAGACCCAGTACTTC.